This TCR beta chain was obtained from a study of OX40 agonist ivuxolimab in advanced cancers. Study-wide findings and caveats: In general, CD8+ T cells held more expanded clones than CD4+ did, on average. Doses of 0.1 to 3.0 mg/kg were accompanied by clonal expansion of CD4+ and CD8+ blood T cells by week 6.

Notes on this clone: As yet, its antigen is unknown.

V was trimmed by 5 bases and J by 7 bases, leaving 12 bases between them. CDR3 length equals 13 residues. CDR1 is MNHEY and CDR2 is SMNVEV in the germline V gene (reference sequence). Assay: immunoSEQ multiplex PCR; the TCRdb copy retains only in-frame clones and omits some. The sample has approximately 12,000 clones, roughly 85% seen once. The receptor comes from an adult with an advanced solid tumor such as melanoma, head and neck, liver or kidney cancer. The source material was CD4+ or CD8+ T cells sorted from blood, sampled in a trial of the OX40 agonist ivuxolimab. The chain is built from TRBV27 and TRBJ2-1, with D perhaps being TRBD1 or TRBD2 (5 bases each). The CDR3 DNA reads as TGTGCCAGCAGTCCCGGGACGTCGAATGAGCAGTTCTTC. Its protein product is CASSPGTSNEQFF.